This T cell receptor beta chain derives from a study of vaccination and CD4 T cells after COVID-19. Overall study context: The interval from dose two to post-vaccine sampling had a median of around 79 days, and it ranged from 14 to 241. Three convalescent patients underwent sampling at day 14 and then at days 161 to 241 post-vaccination, the study reports.

Time point given: late sampling 161 to 241 days after vaccination in a few convalescent patients. This CDR3 contains 15 residues. The V and J ends lost 6 bases and 0 bases respectively, with 12 bases between them. CDR1 and CDR2 from the germline V gene are LNHDA and SQIVND (reference sequence). MiXCR, run by TCRdb on the PCR reads, gives a single entry per CDR3 protein. The profile shows 35,000 to 45,000 distinct CDR3 sequences, 36% of them singletons. Of note for this clonotype: As yet, its antigen is unknown.

General observations from the study: Early post-infection timepoints were not included, and relatively few convalescent patients were studied.

The rearrangement links TRBV19 to TRBJ1-5, with D hard to call. The receptor was isolated from a human donor who had recovered from COVID-19. Sequenced material: CD4+ T cells from blood, taken about 7 months after SARS-CoV-2 vaccination. DNA of the CDR3: TGTGCCAGTAGGCCAAATTTTAATAGCAATCAGCCCCAGCATTTT. Encoded protein: CASRPNFNSNQPQHF.